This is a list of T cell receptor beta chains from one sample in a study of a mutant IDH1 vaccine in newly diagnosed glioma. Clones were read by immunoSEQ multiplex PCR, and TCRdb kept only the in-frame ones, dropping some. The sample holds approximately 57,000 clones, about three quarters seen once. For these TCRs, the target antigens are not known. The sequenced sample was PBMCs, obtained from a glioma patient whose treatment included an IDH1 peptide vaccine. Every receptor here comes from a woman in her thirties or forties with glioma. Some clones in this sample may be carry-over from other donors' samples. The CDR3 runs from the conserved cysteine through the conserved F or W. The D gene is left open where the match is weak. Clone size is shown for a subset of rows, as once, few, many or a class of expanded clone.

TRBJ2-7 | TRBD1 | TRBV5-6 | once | CASSFRDSYEQYF | TGTGCCAGCAGCTTCCGGGACAGCTACGAGCAGTACTTC
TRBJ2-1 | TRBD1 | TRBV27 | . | CASATGTGGGEQFF | TGTGCCAGCGCCACGGGGACAGGGGGAGGGGAGCAGTTCTTC
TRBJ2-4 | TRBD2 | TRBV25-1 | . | CASSTARAGDHIQYF | TGTGCCAGCAGTACAGCTCGAGCGGGGGATCACATTCAGTACTTC
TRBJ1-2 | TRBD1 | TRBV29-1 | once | CSVNSGTGDGYTF | TGCAGCGTCAACTCCGGGACAGGGGATGGCTACACCTTC
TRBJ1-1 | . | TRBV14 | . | CASSQMGQNTEAFF | TGTGCCAGCAGCCAAATGGGGCAGAACACTGAAGCTTTCTTT
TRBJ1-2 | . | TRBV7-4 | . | CASMWPKIVYGYTF | TGTGCCAGCATGTGGCCTAAAATCGTCTATGGCTACACCTTC
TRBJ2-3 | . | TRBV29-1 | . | CSVLTGADTQYF | TGCAGCGTTCTTACGGGTGCAGATACGCAGTATTTT
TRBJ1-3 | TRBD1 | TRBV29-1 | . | CSAQGGSGNTIYF | TGCAGCGCTCAGGGGGGCTCTGGAAACACCATATATTTT
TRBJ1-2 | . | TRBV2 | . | CASTPDGYGYTF | TGTGCCAGCACGCCGGACGGGTATGGCTACACCTTC
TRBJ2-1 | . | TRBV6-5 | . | CASSLASLAYNEQFF | TGTGCCAGCAGTTTGGCTAGCCTTGCCTACAATGAGCAGTTCTTC
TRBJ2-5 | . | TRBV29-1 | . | CSVGPQGGETQYF | TGCAGCGTTGGGCCACAGGGTGGGGAGACCCAGTACTTC
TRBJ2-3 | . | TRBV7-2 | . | CASSLAGGPTDTQYF | TGTGCCAGCAGCTTAGCGGGGGGGCCGACAGATACGCAGTATTTT
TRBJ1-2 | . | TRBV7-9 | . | CASSLSGRENIGYTF | TGTGCCAGCAGCTTATCGGGGAGGGAGAATATCGGCTACACCTTC
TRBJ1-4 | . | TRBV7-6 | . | CASSPQIVSEKLFF | TGTGCCAGCAGTCCACAGATAGTCTCTGAAAAACTGTTTTTT
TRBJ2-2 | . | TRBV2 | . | CASSGTWGGELFF | TGTGCCAGCAGTGGGACTTGGGGCGGGGAGCTGTTTTTT
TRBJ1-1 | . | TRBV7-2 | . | CASSKTGGIGTEAFF | TGTGCCAGCAGTAAAACCGGGGGGATAGGCACTGAAGCTTTCTTT
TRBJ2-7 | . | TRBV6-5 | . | CASSIQGYEQYF | TGTGCCAGCAGCATTCAAGGGTACGAGCAGTACTTC
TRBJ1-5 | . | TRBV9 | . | CASSVSDGQPQHF | TGTGCCAGCAGCGTATCGGATGGTCAGCCCCAGCATTTT
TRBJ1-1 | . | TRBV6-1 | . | CASSERPPKGATEAFF | TGTGCCAGCAGTGAGCGACCTCCTAAGGGAGCCACTGAAGCTTTCTTT
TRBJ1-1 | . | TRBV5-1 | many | CASSELGGDTEAFF | TGCGCCAGCAGCGAACTCGGGGGGGACACTGAAGCTTTCTTT
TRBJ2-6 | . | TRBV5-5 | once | CASSLGRVSGGANVLTF | TGTGCCAGCAGCTTAGGAAGGGTGTCAGGTGGGGCCAACGTCCTGACTTTC
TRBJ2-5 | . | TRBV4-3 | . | CASSQGGGVRVETQYF | TGCGCCAGCAGCCAAGGTGGGGGCGTTCGGGTGGAGACCCAGTACTTC
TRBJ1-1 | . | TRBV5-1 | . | CASSLEFYGGRGTEAFF | TGCGCCAGCAGCTTGGAATTCTACGGGGGGCGCGGAACTGAAGCTTTCTTT
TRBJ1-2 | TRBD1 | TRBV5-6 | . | CASSFADRGTTYGYTF | TGTGCCAGCAGCTTCGCGGACAGGGGGACGACCTATGGCTACACCTTC
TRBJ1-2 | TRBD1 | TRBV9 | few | CASSALDSGQGSGYTF | TGTGCCAGCAGCGCCCTAGATAGTGGACAGGGCAGTGGCTACACCTTC
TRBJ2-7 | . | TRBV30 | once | CAWSVTVSYEQYF | TGTGCCTGGAGTGTTACAGTCTCCTACGAGCAGTACTTC
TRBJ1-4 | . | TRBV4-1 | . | CASSQDRGESPNEKLFF | TGCGCCAGCAGCCAAGATCGAGGCGAGTCCCCAAATGAAAAACTGTTTTTT
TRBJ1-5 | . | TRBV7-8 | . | CASSLGAGWDQPQHF | TGTGCCAGCAGCTTAGGGGCCGGATGGGATCAGCCCCAGCATTTT
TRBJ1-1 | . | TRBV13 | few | CASSLSGAGGEAFF | TGTGCCAGCAGCTTAAGCGGGGCCGGGGGTGAAGCTTTCTTT
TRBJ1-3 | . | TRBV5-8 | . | CAGEDWEDGGNTIYF | TGTGCCGGCGAGGACTGGGAGGACGGAGGAAACACCATATATTTT
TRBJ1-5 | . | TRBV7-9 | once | CASSLTDYQPQHF | TGTGCCAGCAGCTTAACAGACTATCAGCCCCAGCATTTT
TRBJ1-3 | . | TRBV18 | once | CASSPDVFRGSGNTIYF | TGTGCCAGCTCACCGGATGTGTTCCGAGGCTCTGGAAACACCATATATTTT
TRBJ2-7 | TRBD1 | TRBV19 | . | CASSVGQAYEQYF | TGTGCCAGTAGTGTCGGACAGGCCTACGAGCAGTACTTC
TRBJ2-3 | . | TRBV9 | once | CASSPEGPGRRFADTQYF | TGTGCCAGCAGCCCTGAGGGGCCGGGACGCCGTTTTGCAGATACGCAGTATTTT
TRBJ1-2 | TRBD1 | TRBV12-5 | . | CASGLGTARGYTF | TGTGCTAGTGGTCTCGGGACAGCGCGTGGCTACACCTTC
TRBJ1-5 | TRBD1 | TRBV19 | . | CASSRRQGSLSNQPQHF | TGTGCCAGTAGTAGGCGACAGGGGAGTTTGAGCAATCAGCCCCAGCATTTT
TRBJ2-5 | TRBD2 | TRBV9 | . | CASSPTGAGGPEGETQYF | TGTGCCAGCAGCCCTACCGGGGCGGGGGGGCCGGAGGGGGAGACCCAGTACTTC
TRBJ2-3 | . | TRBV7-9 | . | CASSLGGQDTDTQYF | TGTGCCAGCAGCTTAGGAGGACAAGACACAGATACGCAGTATTTT
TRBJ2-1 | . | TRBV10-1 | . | CASSESGVRGGNNEQFF | TGCGCCAGCAGTGAGTCGGGGGTCCGAGGGGGAAACAATGAGCAGTTCTTC
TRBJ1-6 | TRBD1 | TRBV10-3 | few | CAISADRDHSPLHF | TGTGCCATCAGTGCGGACAGGGACCATTCACCCCTCCACTTT
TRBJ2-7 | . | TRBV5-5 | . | CASSGVTSYEQYF | TGTGCCAGCAGTGGCGTTACCTCCTACGAGCAGTACTTC
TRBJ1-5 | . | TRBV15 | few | CATSRAGADNQPQHF | TGTGCCACCAGCAGAGCGGGGGCAGACAATCAGCCCCAGCATTTT
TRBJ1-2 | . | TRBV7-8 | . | CASSLDSYGYTF | TGTGCCAGCAGCTTAGACAGCTATGGCTACACCTTC
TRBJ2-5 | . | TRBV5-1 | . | CASSLEYETQYF | TGCGCCAGCAGCTTGGAATACGAGACCCAGTACTTC
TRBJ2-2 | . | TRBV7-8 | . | CASSPGSGELFF | TGTGCCAGCAGCCCTGGGTCCGGGGAGCTGTTTTTT
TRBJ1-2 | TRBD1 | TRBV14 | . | CASSPGTGEFYGYTF | TGTGCCAGCAGCCCCGGGACAGGGGAATTCTATGGCTACACCTTC
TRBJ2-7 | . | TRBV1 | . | CTSSQADYGGDRSYEQYF | TGCACCAGCAGCCAAGCTGACTATGGGGGGGACCGCTCCTACGAGCAGTACTTC
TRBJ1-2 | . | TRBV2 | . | CASSVQHYGYTF | TGTGCCAGCAGTGTACAGCACTATGGCTACACCTTC
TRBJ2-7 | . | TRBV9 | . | CASIPRQGSF | TGTGCCAGCATCCCGCGCCAGGGTAGCTTC
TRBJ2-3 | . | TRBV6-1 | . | CASSDYKGGTDTQYF | TGTGCCAGCAGTGACTATAAAGGGGGCACAGATACGCAGTATTTT
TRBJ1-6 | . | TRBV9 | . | CASSVGEGDNSPLHF | TGTGCCAGCAGCGTAGGGGAGGGAGATAATTCACCCCTCCACTTT
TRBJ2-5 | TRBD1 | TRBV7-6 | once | CASSLSTGTAKPEETQYF | TGTGCCAGCAGCTTATCGACAGGGACAGCTAAACCCGAAGAGACCCAGTACTTC